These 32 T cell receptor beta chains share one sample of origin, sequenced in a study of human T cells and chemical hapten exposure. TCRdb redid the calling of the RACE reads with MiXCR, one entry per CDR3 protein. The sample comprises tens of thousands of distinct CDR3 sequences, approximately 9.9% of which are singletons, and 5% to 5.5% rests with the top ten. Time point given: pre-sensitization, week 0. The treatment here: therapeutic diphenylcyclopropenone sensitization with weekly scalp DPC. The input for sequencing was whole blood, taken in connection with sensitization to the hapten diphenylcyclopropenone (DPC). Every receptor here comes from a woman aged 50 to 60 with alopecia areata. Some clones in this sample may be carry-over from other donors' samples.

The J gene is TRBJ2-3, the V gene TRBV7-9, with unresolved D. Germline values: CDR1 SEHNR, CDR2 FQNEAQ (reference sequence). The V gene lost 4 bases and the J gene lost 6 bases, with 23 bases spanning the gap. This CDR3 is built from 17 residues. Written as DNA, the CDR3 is TGTGCCAGCAGCTCCCATTCGACCGCAAGGGATGGGGATACGCAGTATTTT. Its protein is CASSSHSTARDGDTQYF.

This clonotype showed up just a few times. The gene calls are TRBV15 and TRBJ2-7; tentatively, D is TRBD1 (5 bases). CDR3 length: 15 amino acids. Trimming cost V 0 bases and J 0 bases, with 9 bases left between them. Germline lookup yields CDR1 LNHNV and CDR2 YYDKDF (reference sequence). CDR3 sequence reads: CATSRDKGNSYEQYF. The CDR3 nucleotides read TGTGCCACCAGCAGAGATAAGGGGAACTCCTACGAGCAGTACTTC.

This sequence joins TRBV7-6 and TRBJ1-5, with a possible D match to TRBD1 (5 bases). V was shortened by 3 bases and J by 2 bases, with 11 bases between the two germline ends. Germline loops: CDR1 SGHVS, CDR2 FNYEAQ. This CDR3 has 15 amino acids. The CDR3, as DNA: TGTGCCAGCAGCTTGGGGACCTCTCGCAATCAGCCCCAGCATTTT. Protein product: CASSLGTSRNQPQHF.

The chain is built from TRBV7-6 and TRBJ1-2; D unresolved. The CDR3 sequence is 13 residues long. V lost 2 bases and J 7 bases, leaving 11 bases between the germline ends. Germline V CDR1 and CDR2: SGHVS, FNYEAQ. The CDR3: CASSLNLRGGYTF. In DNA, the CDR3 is TGTGCCAGCAGCTTAAATCTGCGGGGTGGCTACACCTTC.

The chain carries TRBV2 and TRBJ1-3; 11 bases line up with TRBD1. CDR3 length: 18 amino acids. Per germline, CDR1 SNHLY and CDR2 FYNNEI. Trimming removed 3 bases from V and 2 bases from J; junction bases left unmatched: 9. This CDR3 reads CASSDRTGGSSAGNTIYF. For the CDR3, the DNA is TGTGCCAGCAGTGACAGGACAGGGGGCTCTTCGGCTGGAAACACCATATATTTT.

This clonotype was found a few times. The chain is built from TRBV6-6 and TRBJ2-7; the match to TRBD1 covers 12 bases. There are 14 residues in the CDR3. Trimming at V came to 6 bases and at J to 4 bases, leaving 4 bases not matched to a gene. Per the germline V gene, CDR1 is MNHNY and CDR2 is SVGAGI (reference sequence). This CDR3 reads CASRGTGGRYEQYF. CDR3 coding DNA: TGTGCCAGCAGGGGGACAGGGGGCAGGTACGAGCAGTACTTC.

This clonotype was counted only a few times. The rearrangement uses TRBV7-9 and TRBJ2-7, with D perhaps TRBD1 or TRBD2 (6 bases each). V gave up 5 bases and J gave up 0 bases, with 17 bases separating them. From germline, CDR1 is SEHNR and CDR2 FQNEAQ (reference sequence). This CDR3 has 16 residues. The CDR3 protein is CASSPPEGGDSYEQYF. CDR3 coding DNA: TGTGCCAGCAGCCCTCCCGAGGGGGGTGACTCCTACGAGCAGTACTTC.

The CDR3 nucleotides are TGTGCCAGCAGCTTAAGCCACGGTAATTCACCCCTCCACTTT. Protein sequence: CASSLSHGNSPLHF. V gene TRBV7-6 combines with J gene TRBJ1-6; D ambiguous. The germline gives CDR1 SGHVS, CDR2 FNYEAQ. The CDR3 is made up of 14 amino acids. The V gene lost 2 bases and the J gene lost 6 bases, with 8 bases spanning the gap.

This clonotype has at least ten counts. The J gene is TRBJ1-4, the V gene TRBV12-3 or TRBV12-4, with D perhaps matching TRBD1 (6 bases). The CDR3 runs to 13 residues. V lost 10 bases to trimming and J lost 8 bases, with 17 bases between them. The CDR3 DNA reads TGTGCCACCCATCAAGGGGGAAACGAAAAACTGTTTTTT. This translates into CATHQGGNEKLFF.

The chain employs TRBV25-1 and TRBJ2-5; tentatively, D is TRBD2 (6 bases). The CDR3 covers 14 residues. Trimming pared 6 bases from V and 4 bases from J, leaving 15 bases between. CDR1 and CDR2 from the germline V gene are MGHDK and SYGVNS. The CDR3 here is CASSERVGGETQYF. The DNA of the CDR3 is TGTGCCAGCAGCGAGAGAGTCGGGGGAGAGACCCAGTACTTC.

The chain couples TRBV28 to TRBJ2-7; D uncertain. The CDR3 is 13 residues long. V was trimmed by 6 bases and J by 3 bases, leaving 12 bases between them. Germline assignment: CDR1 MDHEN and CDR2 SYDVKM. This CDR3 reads CASSSASGYEQYF. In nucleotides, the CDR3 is TGTGCCAGCAGCAGCGCGAGTGGCTACGAGCAGTACTTC. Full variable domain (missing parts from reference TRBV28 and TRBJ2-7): DVKVTQSSRYLVKRTGEKVFLECVQDMDHENMFWYRQDPGLGLRLIYFSYDVKMKEKGDIPEGYSVSREKKERFSLILESASTNQTSMYLCASSSASGYEQYFGPGTRLTVT.

The CDR3 region has the DNA TGTGCCAGCAGCTTCCGGGATAACACCGGGGAGCTGTTTTTT. Translation gives CASSFRDNTGELFF. The gene calls are TRBV7-2 and TRBJ2-2; weak D call: TRBD2 (5 bases). The length of the CDR3 is 14 residues. CDR1 SGHTA and CDR2 FQGNSA come from the germline V gene. Trimming removed 3 bases at V and 2 bases at J, with 7 bases between.

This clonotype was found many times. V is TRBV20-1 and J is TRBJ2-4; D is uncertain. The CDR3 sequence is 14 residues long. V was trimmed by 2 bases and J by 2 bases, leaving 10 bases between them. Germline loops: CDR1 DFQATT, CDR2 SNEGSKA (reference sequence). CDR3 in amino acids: CSARSGSTKNIQYF. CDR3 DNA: TGCAGTGCTAGAAGTGGGTCTACCAAAAACATTCAGTACTTC.

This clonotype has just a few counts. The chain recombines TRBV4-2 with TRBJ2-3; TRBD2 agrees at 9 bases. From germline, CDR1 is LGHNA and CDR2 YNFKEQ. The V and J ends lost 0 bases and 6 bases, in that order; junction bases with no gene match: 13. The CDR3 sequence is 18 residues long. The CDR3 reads CASSQDLGLAGWVDTQYF. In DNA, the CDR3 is TGTGCCAGCAGCCAAGATTTGGGCCTAGCGGGGTGGGTGGATACGCAGTATTTT.

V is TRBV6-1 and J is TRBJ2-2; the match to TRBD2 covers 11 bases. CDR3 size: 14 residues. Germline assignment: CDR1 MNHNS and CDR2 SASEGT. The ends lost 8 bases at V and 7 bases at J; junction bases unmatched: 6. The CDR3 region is CASLAGGVDGELFF. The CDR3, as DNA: TGTGCCAGCCTAGCGGGAGGAGTGGACGGGGAGCTGTTTTTT.

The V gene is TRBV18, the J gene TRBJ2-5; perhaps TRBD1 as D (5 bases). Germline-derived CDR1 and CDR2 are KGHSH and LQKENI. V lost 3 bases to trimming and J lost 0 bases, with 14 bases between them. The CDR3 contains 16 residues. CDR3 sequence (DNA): TGTGCCAGCTCACCGATTCAAGGGGCTCACCAAGAGACCCAGTACTTC. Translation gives CASSPIQGAHQETQYF.

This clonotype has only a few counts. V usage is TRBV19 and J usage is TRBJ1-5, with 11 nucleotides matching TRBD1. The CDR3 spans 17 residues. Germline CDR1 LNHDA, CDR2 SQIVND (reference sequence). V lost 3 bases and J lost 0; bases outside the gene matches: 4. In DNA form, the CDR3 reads TGTGCCAGTAGTATCGGACAGGGGGCCGGTAGCAATCAGCCCCAGCATTTT. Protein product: CASSIGQGAGSNQPQHF.

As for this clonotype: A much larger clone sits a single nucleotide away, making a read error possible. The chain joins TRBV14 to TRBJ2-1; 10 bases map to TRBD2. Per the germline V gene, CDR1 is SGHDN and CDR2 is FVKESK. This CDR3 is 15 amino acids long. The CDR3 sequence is CSSSLGLAASSMRFF. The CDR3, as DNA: TGTTCCAGCAGCCTAGGACTAGCGGCGTCAAGTATGAGGTTCTTC.

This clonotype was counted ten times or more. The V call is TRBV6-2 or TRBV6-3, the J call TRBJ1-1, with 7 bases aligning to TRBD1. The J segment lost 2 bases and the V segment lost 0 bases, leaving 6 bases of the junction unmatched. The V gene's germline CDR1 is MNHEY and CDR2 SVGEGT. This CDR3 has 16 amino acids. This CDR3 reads CASSYSTTGDNTEAFF. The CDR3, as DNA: TGTGCCAGCAGTTACTCCACTACAGGGGACAACACTGAAGCTTTCTTT.

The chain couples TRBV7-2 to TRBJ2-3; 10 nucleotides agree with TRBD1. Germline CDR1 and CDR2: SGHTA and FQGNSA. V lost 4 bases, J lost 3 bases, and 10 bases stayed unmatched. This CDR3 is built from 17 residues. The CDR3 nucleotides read TGTGCCAGCAGCTCGCGGCGACAGGGGGCCCTAACAGATACGCAGTATTTT. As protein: CASSSRRQGALTDTQYF.

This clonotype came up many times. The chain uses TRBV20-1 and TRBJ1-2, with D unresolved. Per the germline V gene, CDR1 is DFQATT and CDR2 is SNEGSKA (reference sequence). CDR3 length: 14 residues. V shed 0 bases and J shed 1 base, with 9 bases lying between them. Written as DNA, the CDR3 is TGCAGTGCTAGAGATTACAGCTTTAACTATGGCTACACCTTC. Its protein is CSARDYSFNYGYTF.

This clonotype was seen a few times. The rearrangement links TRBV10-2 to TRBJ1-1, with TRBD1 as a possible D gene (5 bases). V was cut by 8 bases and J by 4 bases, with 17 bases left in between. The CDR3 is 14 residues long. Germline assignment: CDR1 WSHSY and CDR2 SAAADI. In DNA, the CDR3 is TGCGCCAGCCTTCCGGCAGGGTGGGGCACTGAAGCTTTCTTT. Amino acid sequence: CASLPAGWGTEAFF.

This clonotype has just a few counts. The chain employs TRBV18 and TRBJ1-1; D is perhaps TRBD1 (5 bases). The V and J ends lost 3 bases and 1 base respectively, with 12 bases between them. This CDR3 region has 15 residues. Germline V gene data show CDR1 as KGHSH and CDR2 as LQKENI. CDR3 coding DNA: TGTGCCAGCTCACCGGGGCAGGTTCCGAACACTGAAGCTTTCTTT. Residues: CASSPGQVPNTEAFF. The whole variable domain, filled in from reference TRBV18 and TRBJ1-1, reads NAGVMQNPRHLVRRRGQEARLRCSPMKGHSHVYWYRQLPEEGLKFMVYLQKENIIDESGMPKERFSAEFPKEGPSILRIQQVVRGDSAAYFCASSPGQVPNTEAFFGQGTRLTVV.

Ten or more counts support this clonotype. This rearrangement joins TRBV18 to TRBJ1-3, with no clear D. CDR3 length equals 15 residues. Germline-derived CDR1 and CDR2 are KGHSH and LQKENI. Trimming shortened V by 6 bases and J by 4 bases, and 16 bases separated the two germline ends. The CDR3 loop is CASSLSPTDGNTIYF. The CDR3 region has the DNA TGTGCCAGCTCCCTTTCCCCGACCGACGGAAACACCATATATTTT.

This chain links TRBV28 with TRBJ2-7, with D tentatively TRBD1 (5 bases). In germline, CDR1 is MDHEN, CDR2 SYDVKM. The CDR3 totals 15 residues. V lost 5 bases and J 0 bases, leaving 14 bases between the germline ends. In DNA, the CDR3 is TGTGCCAGCAGTCCTGGAGACAGCTTCTCCTACGAGCAGTACTTC. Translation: CASSPGDSFSYEQYF. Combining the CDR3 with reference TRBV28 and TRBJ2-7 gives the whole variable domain DVKVTQSSRYLVKRTGEKVFLECVQDMDHENMFWYRQDPGLGLRLIYFSYDVKMKEKGDIPEGYSVSREKKERFSLILESASTNQTSMYLCASSPGDSFSYEQYFGPGTRLTVT.

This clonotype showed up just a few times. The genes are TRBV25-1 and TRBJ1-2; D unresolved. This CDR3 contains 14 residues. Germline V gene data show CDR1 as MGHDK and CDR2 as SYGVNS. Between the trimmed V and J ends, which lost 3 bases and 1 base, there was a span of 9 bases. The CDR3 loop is CASSDPGRNYGYTF. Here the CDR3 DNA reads TGTGCCAGCAGTGATCCAGGCCGTAACTATGGCTACACCTTC.

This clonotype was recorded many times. The DNA of the CDR3 is TGTGCCAGCAGACCAACTAGCGGGGATCCGGAGACCCAGTACTTC. Protein sequence: CASRPTSGDPETQYF. The chain uses TRBV6-2 or TRBV6-3 and TRBJ2-5; TRBD2 aligns across 10 bases. After removal of 6 bases from V and 5 bases from J, the junction contained 9 bases not matched to a gene. Per germline, CDR1 MNHEY and CDR2 SVGEGT. CDR3 length equals 15 residues.

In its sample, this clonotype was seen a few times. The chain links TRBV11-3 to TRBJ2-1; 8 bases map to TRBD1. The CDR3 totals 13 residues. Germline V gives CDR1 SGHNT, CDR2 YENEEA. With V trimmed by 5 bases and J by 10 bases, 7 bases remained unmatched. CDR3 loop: CASSPTGVGEQFF. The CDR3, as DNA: TGTGCCAGCAGCCCGACAGGGGTGGGCGAGCAGTTCTTC. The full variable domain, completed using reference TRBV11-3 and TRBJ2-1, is EAGVVQSPRYKIIEKKQPVAFWCNPISGHNTLYWYLQNLGQGPELLIRYENEEAVDDSQLPKDRFSAERLKGVDSTLKIQPAELGDSAVYLCASSPTGVGEQFFGPGTRLTVL.

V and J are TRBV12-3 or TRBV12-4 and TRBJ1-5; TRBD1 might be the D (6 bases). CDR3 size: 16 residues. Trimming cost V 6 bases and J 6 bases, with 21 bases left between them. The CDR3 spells CASSPTVGGGLQPQHF. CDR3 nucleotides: TGTGCCAGCAGCCCCACCGTGGGTGGGGGCCTTCAGCCCCAGCATTTT.

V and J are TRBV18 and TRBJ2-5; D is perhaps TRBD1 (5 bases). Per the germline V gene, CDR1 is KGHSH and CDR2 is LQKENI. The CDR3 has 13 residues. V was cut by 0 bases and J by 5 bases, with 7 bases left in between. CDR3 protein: CASSPPRVETQYF. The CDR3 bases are TGTGCCAGCTCACCACCCAGGGTTGAGACCCAGTACTTC.

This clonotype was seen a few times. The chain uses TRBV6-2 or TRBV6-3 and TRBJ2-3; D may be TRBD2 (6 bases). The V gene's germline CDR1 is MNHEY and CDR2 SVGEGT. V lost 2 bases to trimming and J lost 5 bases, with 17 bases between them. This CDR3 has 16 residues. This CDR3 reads CASSYPGSRVGDTQYF. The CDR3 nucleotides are TGTGCCAGCAGTTACCCCGGGAGTCGGGTCGGAGATACGCAGTATTTT.

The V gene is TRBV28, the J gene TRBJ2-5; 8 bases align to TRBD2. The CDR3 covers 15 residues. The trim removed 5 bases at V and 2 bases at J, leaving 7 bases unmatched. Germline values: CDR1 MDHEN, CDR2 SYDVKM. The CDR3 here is CASSQFSGKQETQYF. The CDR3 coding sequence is TGTGCCAGCAGTCAATTTAGCGGGAAGCAAGAGACCCAGTACTTC.